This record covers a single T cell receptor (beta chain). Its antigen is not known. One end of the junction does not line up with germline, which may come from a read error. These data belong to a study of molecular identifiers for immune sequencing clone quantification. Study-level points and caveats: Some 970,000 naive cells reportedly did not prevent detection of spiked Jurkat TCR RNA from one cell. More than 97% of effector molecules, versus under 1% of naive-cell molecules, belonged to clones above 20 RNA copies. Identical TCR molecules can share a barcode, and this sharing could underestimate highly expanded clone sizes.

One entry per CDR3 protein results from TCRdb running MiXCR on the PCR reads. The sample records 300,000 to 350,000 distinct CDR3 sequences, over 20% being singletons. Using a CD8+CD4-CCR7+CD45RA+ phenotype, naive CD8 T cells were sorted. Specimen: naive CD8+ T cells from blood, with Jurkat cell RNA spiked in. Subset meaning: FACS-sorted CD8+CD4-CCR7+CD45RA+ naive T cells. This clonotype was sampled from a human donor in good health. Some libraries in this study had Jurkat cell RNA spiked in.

CDR3 sequence (DNA): TGTGCCAGCAGCCTATCTCGAGGGGGTGTAGGGACCGGGGGGCTGTTTTTT. This translates into CASSLSRGGVGTGGLFF. The chain recombines TRBV7-6 with TRBJ2-2; D is tentatively TRBD1 or TRBD2 (6 bases each). CDR1 and CDR2 from the germline V gene are SGHVS and FNYEAQ. This CDR3 has 17 amino acids. The full variable domain, completed using reference TRBV7-6 and TRBJ2-2, is GAGVSQSPRYKVTKRGQDVALRCDPISGHVSLYWYRQALGQGPEFLTYFNYEAQQDKSGLPNDRFSAERPEGSISTLTIQRTEQRDSAMYRCASSLSRGGVGTGGLFFGEGSRLTVL.